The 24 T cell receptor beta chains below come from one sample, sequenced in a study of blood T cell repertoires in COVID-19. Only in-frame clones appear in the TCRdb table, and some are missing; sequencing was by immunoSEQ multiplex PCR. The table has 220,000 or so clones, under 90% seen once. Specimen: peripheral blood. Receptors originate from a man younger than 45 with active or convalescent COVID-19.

The CDR3 DNA is TGTGCCAGCAGCCACCCCTCACACTCTGGAAACACCATATATTTT. The encoded protein is CASSHPSHSGNTIYF. This chain links TRBV5-4 with TRBJ1-3; D remains ambiguous. CDR3 length: 15 amino acids. Germline CDR1 SGHNT, CDR2 YYREEE (reference sequence). Trimming shortened V by 4 bases and J by 0 bases, and 11 bases separated the two germline ends.

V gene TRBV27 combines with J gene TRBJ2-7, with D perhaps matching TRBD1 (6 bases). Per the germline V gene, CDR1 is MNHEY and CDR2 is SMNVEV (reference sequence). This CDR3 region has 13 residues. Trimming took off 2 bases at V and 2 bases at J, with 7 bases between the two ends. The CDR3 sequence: CASSLQGTYEQYF. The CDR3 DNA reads TGTGCCAGCAGTTTACAGGGGACCTACGAGCAGTACTTC.

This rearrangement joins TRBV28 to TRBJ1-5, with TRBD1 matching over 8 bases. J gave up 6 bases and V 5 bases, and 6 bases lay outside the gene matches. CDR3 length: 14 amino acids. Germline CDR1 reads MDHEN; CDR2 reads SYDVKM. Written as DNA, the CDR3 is TGTGCCAGCAGTCCCGGACAGGGCGGTCAGCCCCAGCATTTT. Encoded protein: CASSPGQGGQPQHF.

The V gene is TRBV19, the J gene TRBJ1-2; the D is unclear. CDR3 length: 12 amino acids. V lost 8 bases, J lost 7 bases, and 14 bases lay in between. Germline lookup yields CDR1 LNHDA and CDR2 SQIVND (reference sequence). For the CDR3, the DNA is TGTGCCAGTGTGGAGGGAGTCGGTGGCTACACCTTC. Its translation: CASVEGVGGYTF.

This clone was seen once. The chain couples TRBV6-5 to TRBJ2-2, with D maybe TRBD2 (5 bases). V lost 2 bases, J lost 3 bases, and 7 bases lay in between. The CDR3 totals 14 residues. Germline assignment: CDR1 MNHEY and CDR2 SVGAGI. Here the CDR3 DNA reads TGTGCCAGCAGTTACCACGGGGACACCGGGGAGCTGTTTTTT. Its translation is CASSYHGDTGELFF.

The CDR3 DNA sequence: TGTGCCAGTAGTGCGAGCGACAGGGGTAGTCGACAGCCCCAGCATTTT. Encoded protein: CASSASDRGSRQPQHF. V gene TRBV19 combines with J gene TRBJ1-5; 8 nucleotides line up with TRBD1. CDR1 is LNHDA, CDR2 SQIVND, per germline (reference sequence). The CDR3 has 16 residues. Losses at the gene ends were 5 bases for V and 7 bases for J; bases not matched to a gene: 13.

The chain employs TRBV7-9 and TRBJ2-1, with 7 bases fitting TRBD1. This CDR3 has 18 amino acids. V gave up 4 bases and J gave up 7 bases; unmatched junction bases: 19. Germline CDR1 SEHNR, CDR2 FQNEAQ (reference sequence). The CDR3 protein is CASSSRVLTGLDLNEQFF. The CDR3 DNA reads TGTGCCAGCAGCTCCAGGGTGCTGACAGGGTTGGACCTAAATGAGCAGTTCTTC.

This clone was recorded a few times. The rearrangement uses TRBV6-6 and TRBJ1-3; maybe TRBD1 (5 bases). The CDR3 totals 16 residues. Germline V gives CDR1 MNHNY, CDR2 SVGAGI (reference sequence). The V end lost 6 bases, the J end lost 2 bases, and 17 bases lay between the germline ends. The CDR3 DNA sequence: TGTGCCAGCAGCTACCTTACGGGACTCCCTGGAAACACCATATATTTT. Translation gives CASSYLTGLPGNTIYF.

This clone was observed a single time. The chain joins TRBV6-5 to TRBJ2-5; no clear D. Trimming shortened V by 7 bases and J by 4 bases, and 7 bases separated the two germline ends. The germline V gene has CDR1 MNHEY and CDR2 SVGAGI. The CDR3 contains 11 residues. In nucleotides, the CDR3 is TGTGCCAGCATGAGAGGAGAGACCCAGTACTTC. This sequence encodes CASMRGETQYF.

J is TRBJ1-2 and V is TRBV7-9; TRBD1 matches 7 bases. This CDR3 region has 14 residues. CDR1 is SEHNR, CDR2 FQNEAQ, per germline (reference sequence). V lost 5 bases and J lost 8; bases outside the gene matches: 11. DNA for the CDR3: TGTGCCAGCAGCCTACAAGGGGGCCTAAAAGGCTACACCTTC. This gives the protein CASSLQGGLKGYTF. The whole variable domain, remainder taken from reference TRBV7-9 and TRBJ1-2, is DTGVSQNPRHKITKRGQNVTFRCDPISEHNRLYWYRQTLGQGPEFLTYFQNEAQLEKSRLLSDRFSAERPKGSFSTLEIQRTEQGDSAMYLCASSLQGGLKGYTFGSGTRLTVV.

The CDR3 nucleotides read TGTGCCAGCAGCCAAGTTAGGACAGGGGGTTCGCCCCTCCACTTT. Translation: CASSQVRTGGSPLHF. J is TRBJ1-6 and V is TRBV4-2, with TRBD1 identical over 10 bases. The CDR3 extends over 15 amino acids. CDR1 LGHNA and CDR2 YNFKEQ come from the germline V gene. V lost 1 base and J lost 13; bases outside the gene matches: 7.

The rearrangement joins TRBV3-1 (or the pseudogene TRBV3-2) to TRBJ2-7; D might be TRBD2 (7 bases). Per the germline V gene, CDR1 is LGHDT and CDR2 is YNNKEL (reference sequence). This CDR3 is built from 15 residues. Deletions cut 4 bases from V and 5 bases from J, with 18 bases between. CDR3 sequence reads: CASSPEGGGENEQYF. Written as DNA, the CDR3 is TGTGCCAGCAGCCCCGAGGGGGGAGGGGAAAACGAGCAGTACTTC.

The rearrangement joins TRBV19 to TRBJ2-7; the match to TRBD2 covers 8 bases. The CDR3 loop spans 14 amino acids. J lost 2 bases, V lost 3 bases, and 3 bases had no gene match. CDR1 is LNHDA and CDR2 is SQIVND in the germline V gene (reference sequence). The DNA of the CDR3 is TGTGCCAGTAGTATGAGCGGGAGTACCTACGAGCAGTACTTC. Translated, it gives CASSMSGSTYEQYF. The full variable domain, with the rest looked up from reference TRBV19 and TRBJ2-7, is DGGITQSPKYLFRKEGQNVTLSCEQNLNHDAMYWYRQDPGQGLRLIYYSQIVNDFQKGDIAEGYSVSREKKESFPLTVTSAQKNPTAFYLCASSMSGSTYEQYFGPGTRLTVT.

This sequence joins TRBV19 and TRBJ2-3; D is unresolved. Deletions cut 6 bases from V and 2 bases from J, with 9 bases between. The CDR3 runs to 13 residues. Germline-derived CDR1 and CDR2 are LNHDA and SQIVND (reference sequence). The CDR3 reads CASRHLVTDTQYF. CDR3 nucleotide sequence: TGTGCCAGTAGACATTTGGTCACAGATACGCAGTATTTT.

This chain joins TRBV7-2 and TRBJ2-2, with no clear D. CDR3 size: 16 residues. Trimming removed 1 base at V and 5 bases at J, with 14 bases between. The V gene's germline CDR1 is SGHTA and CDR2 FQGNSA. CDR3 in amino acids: CASSLVATHGTGELFF. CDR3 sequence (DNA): TGTGCCAGCAGCTTAGTGGCGACCCACGGGACCGGGGAGCTGTTTTTT.

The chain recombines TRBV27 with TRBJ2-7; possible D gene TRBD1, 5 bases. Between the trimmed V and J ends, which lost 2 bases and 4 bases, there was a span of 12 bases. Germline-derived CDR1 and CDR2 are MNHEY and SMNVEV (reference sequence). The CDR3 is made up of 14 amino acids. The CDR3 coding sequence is TGTGCCAGCAGTTTAAAAGGGGTGTGGTACGAGCAGTACTTC. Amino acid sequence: CASSLKGVWYEQYF.

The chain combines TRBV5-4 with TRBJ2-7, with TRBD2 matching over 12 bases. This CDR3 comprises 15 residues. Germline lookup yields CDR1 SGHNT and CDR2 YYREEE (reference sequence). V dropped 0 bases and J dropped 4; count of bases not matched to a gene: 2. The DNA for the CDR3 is TGTGCCAGCAGCTTGGGGGGACTAGCGGGTTACGAGCAGTACTTC. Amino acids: CASSLGGLAGYEQYF.

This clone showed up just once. The CDR3 DNA reads as TGTGCCAGCAGCTCTGACAGGGGGGGGACCCAGTACTTC. This gives the protein CASSSDRGGTQYF. This chain links TRBV7-2 with TRBJ2-5, with 9 nucleotides matching TRBD1. The V segment lost 4 bases and the J segment 7 bases; nucleotides outside the gene matches: 4. CDR1 SGHTA and CDR2 FQGNSA come from the germline V gene. This CDR3 region has 13 residues.

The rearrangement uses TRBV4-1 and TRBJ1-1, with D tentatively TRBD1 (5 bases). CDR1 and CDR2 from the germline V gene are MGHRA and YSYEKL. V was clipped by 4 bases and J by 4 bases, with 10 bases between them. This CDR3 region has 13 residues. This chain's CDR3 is CASSPQGITEAFF. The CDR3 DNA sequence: TGCGCCAGCAGCCCCCAGGGAATCACTGAAGCTTTCTTT.

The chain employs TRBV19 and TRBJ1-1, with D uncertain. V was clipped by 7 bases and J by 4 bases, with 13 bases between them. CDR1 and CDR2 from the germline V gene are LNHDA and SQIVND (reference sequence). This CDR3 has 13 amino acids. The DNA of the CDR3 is TGTGCCAGTACCTGGACGGCGGGCACTGAAGCTTTCTTT. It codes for CASTWTAGTEAFF.

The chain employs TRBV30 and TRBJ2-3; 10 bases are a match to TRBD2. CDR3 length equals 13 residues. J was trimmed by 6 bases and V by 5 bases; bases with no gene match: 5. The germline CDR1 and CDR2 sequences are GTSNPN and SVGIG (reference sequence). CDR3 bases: TGTGCCTGGGAGCGGGGGGGGCAGGATACGCAGTATTTT. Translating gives CAWERGGQDTQYF.

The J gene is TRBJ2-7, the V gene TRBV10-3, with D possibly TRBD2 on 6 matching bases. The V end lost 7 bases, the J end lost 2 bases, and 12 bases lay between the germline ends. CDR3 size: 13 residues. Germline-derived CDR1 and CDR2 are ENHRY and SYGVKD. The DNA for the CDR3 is TGTGCCATCACCCAGTCGGGGGCCTACGAGCAGTACTTC. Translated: CAITQSGAYEQYF.

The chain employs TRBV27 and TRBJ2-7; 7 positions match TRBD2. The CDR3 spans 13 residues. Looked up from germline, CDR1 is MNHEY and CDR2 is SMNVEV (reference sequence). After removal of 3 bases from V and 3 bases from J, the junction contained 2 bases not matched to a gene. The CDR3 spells CASSLGGDYEQYF. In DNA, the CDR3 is TGTGCCAGCAGTTTGGGGGGGGACTACGAGCAGTACTTC.

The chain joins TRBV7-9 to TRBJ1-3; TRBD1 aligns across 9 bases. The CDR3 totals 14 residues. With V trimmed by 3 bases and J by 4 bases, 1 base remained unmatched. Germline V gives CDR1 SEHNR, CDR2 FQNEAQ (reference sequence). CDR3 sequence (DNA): TGTGCCAGCAGCTTCGGGACAGGGGGAAACACCATATATTTT. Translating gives CASSFGTGGNTIYF.